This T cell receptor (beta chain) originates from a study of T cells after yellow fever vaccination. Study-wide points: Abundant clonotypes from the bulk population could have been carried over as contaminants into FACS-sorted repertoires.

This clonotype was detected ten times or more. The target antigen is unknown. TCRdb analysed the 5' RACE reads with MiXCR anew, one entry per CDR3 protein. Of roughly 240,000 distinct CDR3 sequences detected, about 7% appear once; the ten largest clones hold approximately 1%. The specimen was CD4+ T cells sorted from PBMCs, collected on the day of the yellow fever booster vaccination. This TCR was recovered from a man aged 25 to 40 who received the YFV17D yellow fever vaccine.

The CDR3 nucleotides read TGTGCCAGCAGCCTGGGGGGGCCAGGATCCAATAATTCACCCCTCCACTTT. This codes for CASSLGGPGSNNSPLHF. J is TRBJ1-6 and V is TRBV7-2, with a tentative D call TRBD1 (6 bases). The V gene's germline CDR1 is SGHTA and CDR2 FQGNSA. The CDR3 is made up of 17 amino acids. With 5 bases removed from V and 5 bases from J, the gap between germline ends came to 19 bases.